The source of this T cell receptor (beta chain) is a study of T cells after posttransplantation cyclophosphamide. Whole-study findings and limits: After PTCy, TRB diversity resembled that of CNI/methotrexate controls. Tissue-infiltrating T cells from skin or gut overlapped little with blood T cells. Donor-recipient repertoire similarity was low at 1-2 months, rising over year one.

V dropped 5 bases and J dropped 7 bases, with 17 bases sitting between them. Germline V gene lookup returns CDR1 LNHDA and CDR2 SQIVND (reference sequence). The CDR3 is 14 amino acids. In this sample, this clone turned up many times. The antigen is undetermined. Profiled with immunoSEQ multiplex PCR; TCRdb holds only in-frame clones, not every one. The data show 41,000 or so clones, with none appearing a single time. Peripheral blood was collected from the related graft donor on the marrow donation day. This chain links TRBV19 with TRBJ2-5, with unresolved D. The TCR was taken from a man under 40 in good health and a related stem cell transplant donor. The sequencing input was PBMCs. Written as DNA, the CDR3 is TGTGCCAGTAGTGTTGACCAAGGGCGTTGGACCCAGTACTTC. This codes for CASSVDQGRWTQYF.